The 13 T cell receptor beta chains presented below share a single source sample, sequenced in a study of blood T cells in healthy people across ages. A second roughly 6 to 11 cycle PCR used barcoded and J-beta primers. TCRdb independently ran MiXCR on the 5' RACE reads; one entry per CDR3 protein. The sample contains approximately 2,000,000 distinct CDR3 sequences, 35% to 50% of which appear only once. The sequenced material came from blood. The receptors here all came from a human donor in good health.

This clonotype has a handful of counts. V is TRBV11-2 and J is TRBJ2-4, with TRBD1 matching over 8 bases. Germline V lookup: CDR1 SGHAT, CDR2 FQNNGV. V shed 5 bases, J shed 3 bases, and the junction held 6 bases outside the gene matches. CDR3 length equals 15 residues. The chain's CDR3 is CASSPGTGGKNIQYF. The CDR3 bases are TGTGCCAGCAGCCCCGGGACAGGAGGCAAAAACATTCAGTACTTC.

This clonotype was detected only a few times. The chain combines TRBV2 with TRBJ2-1, with unresolved D. This CDR3 has 13 residues. Trimming removed 8 bases from V and 5 bases from J, with 13 bases in between. CDR1 and CDR2 (germline): SNHLY, FYNNEI. In nucleotides, the CDR3 is TGTGCCAGCGGGCTAGGGTACAACAATGAGCAGTTCTTC. Translation gives CASGLGYNNEQFF.

In DNA form, the CDR3 reads TGTGCCAGCAGCTTGGGGGGCCCCGGGAGTCCCGAGCAGTACTTC. It is translated as CASSLGGPGSPEQYF. The chain employs TRBV5-4 and TRBJ2-7; weak D call: TRBD2 (6 bases). CDR1 is SGHNT and CDR2 is YYREEE in the germline V gene (reference sequence). Trimming pared 0 bases from V and 6 bases from J, leaving 16 bases between. There are 15 residues in the CDR3.

This clonotype was seen only a few times. The V gene is TRBV12-3 or TRBV12-4, the J gene TRBJ2-1, with TRBD2 identical over 10 bases. This CDR3 is 13 amino acids long. J lost 6 bases, V lost 8 bases, and 4 bases had no gene match. The CDR3 sequence is CASLAGGPNEQFF. The CDR3 bases are TGTGCCAGCTTAGCGGGGGGCCCCAATGAGCAGTTCTTC.

The chain employs TRBV20-1 and TRBJ2-3, with a tentative D call TRBD2 (5 bases). Germline V CDR1 and CDR2: DFQATT, SNEGSKA (reference sequence). The CDR3 contains 14 residues. Deletions cut 0 bases from V and 6 bases from J, with 13 bases between. The CDR3 DNA follows: TGCAGTGCTAGAGATCGACGGGGTCGGGATACGCAGTATTTT. Amino acid sequence: CSARDRRGRDTQYF.

The chain links TRBV12-3 or TRBV12-4 to TRBJ2-1; the D gene is possibly TRBD1 (6 bases). The J call is in doubt because the DNA end fits TRBJ2-7 better. This CDR3 is 16 amino acids long. Here the CDR3 DNA reads TGTGCCAGCAGTCCACCCCGGACAGTCCTTTACAATGAGCAGTACTTC. The encoded protein is CASSPPRTVLYNEQYF.

This rearrangement joins TRBV7-2 to TRBJ1-1; tentative D call: TRBD1 (6 bases). The CDR3 consists of 16 residues. In germline, CDR1 is SGHTA, CDR2 FQGNSA. The V gene lost 5 bases and the J gene lost 0 bases, with 16 bases spanning the gap. CDR3 region: CASSLRGGLMNTEAFF. The DNA for the CDR3 is TGTGCCAGCAGCCTTCGGGGGGGCCTCATGAACACTGAAGCTTTCTTT.

This clonotype has only a few counts. The chain joins TRBV7-9 to TRBJ2-3; 10 bases are shared with TRBD2. Trimming cost V 6 bases and J 5 bases; bases outside gene matches: 11. The CDR3 covers 16 residues. Germline CDR1 reads SEHNR; CDR2 reads FQNEAQ (reference sequence). The CDR3 DNA is TGTGCCAGCAGTTTGACCGGGACTAGCGACCAAGATACGCAGTATTTT. Amino acid sequence: CASSLTGTSDQDTQYF. Complete variable domain (other parts from reference TRBV7-9 and TRBJ2-3): DTGVSQNPRHKITKRGQNVTFRCDPISEHNRLYWYRQTLGQGPEFLTYFQNEAQLEKSRLLSDRFSAERPKGSFSTLEIQRTEQGDSAMYLCASSLTGTSDQDTQYFGPGTRLTVL.

This clonotype appeared a few times. For the CDR3, the DNA is TGTGCCAGCAGCCCCGTAGGCGTCCAAGAGACCCAGTACTTC. Translation gives CASSPVGVQETQYF. The chain joins TRBV3-1 to TRBJ2-5; D is unclear. The V gene's germline CDR1 is LGHDT and CDR2 YNNKEL (reference sequence). V lost 4 bases and J lost 1, with 10 bases in between. CDR3 length: 14 residues.

This CDR3 reads CASSTVFWSRGFFGYTF. The CDR3 DNA reads TGTGCCAGCAGCACGGTTTTCTGGTCCCGTGGCTTTTTTGGCTACACCTTC. V usage is TRBV7-2 and J usage is TRBJ1-2; D unclear. Germline assignment: CDR1 SGHTA and CDR2 FQGNSA. Trimming took 5 bases from V and 7 from J, leaving 26 bases between them. The CDR3 totals 17 residues.

This chain links TRBV14 with TRBJ1-1; D not certain. The CDR3 spans 14 residues. Germline V gene data show CDR1 as SGHDN and CDR2 as FVKESK. V lost 0 bases and J lost 5, with 10 bases in between. In nucleotides, the CDR3 is TGTGCCAGCAGCCAAGATTGGGCGCTGACTGAAGCTTTCTTT. Protein sequence: CASSQDWALTEAFF.

This clonotype has only a few counts. This rearrangement joins TRBV10-3 to TRBJ1-6, with unresolved D. The germline CDR1 and CDR2 sequences are ENHRY and SYGVKD. CDR3 length: 15 amino acids. V was trimmed by 6 bases and J by 0 bases, leaving 9 bases between them. In nucleotides, the CDR3 is TGTGCCATCAGCGAGGAGAGCTCCTATAATTCACCCCTCCACTTT. It yields the protein CAISEESSYNSPLHF.

In the case of this clonotype: Here the CDR3 omits its conserved ending phenylalanine or tryptophan, so a read error is the likely source. The chain links TRBV20-1 to TRBJ2-3; a weak D match, TRBD2 (5 bases). Germline CDR1 DFQATT, CDR2 SNEGSKA (reference sequence). V gave up 0 bases and J gave up 5 bases, with 15 bases separating them. The CDR3 is made up of 15 amino acids. This CDR3 is CSARDVMRARDTQYL. The CDR3 DNA reads TGCAGTGCTAGAGATGTGATGAGGGCCCGAGATACGCAGTATTTG.